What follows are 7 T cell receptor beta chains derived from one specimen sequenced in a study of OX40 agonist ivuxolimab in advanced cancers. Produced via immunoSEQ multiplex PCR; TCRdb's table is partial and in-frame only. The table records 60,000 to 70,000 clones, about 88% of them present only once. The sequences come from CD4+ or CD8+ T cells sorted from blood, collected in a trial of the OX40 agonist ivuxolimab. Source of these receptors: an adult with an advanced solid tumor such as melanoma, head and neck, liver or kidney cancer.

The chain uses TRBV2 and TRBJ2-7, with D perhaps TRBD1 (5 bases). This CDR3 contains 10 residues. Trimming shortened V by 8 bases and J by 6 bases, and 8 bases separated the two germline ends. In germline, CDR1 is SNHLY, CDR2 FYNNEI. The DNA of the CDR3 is TGTGCCAGCTCAGGGCGCGAGCAGTACTTC. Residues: CASSGREQYF.

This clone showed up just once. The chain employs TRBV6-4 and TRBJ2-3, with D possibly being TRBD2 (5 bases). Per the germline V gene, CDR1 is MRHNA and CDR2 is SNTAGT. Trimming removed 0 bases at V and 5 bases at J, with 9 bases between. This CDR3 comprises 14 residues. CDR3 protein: CASSDSMEVDTQYF. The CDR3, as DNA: TGTGCCAGCAGTGACTCGATGGAGGTAGATACGCAGTATTTT.

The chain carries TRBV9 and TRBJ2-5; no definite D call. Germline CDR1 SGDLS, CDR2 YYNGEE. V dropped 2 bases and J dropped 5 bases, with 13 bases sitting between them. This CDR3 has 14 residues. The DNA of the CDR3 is TGTGCCAGCAGCGTTTTAGGCTTGGGGGAGACCCAGTACTTC. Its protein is CASSVLGLGETQYF.

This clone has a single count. CDR3 loop: CASSLLAAPQETQYF. CDR3 nucleotides: TGTGCCAGCAGCCTACTAGCGGCCCCTCAAGAGACCCAGTACTTC. V and J are TRBV28 and TRBJ2-5; the match to TRBD2 covers 8 bases. This CDR3 has 15 residues. Looked up from germline, CDR1 is MDHEN and CDR2 is SYDVKM. V shed 6 bases and J 2 bases; nucleotides not matched to a gene: 8.

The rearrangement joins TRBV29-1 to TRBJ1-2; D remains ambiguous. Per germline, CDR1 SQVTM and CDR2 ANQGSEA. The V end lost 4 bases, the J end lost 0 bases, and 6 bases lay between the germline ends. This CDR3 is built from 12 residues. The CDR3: CSVGGTNYGYTF. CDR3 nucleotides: TGCAGCGTTGGAGGAACTAACTATGGCTACACCTTC. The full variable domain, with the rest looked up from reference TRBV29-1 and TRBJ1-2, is SAVISQKPSRDICQRGTSLTIQCQVDSQVTMMFWYRQQPGQSLTLIATANQGSEATYESGFVIDKFPISRPNLTFSTLTVSNMSPEDSSIYLCSVGGTNYGYTFGSGTRLTVV.

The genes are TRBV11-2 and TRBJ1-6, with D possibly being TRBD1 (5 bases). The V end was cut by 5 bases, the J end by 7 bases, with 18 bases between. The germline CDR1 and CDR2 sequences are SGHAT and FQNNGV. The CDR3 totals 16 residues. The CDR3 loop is CASSPLRAGRNSPLHF. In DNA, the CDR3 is TGTGCCAGCAGCCCCCTCCGGGCAGGGCGAAATTCACCCCTCCACTTT.

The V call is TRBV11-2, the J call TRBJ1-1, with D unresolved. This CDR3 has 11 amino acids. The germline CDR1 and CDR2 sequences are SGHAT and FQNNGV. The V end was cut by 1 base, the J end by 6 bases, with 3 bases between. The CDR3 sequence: CASSLAAEAFF. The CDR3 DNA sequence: TGTGCCAGCAGCTTAGCAGCTGAAGCTTTCTTT.